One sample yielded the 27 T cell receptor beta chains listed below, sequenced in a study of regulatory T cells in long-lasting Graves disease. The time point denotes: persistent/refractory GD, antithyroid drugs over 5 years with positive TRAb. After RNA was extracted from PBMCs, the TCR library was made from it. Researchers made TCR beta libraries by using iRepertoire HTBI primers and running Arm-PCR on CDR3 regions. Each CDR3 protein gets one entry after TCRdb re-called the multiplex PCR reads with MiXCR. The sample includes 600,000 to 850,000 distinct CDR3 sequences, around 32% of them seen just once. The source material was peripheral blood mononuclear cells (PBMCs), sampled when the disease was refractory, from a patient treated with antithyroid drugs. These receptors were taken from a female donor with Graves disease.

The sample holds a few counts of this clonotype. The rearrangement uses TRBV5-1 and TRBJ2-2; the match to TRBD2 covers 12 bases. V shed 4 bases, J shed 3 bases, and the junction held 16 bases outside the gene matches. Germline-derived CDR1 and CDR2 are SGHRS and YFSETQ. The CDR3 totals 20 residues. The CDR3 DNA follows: TGCGCCAGCAGCCTTCCGCTGACTAGCGGGAGAAGGAGTTACACCGGGGAGCTGTTTTTT. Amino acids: CASSLPLTSGRRSYTGELFF.

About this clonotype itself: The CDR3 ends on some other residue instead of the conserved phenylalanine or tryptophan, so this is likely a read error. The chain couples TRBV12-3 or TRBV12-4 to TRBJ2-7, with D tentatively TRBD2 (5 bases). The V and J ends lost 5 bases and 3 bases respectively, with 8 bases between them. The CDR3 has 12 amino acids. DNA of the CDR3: TGTGCCAGCAGTCCAGGACTCTACGAGCAGTACCTC. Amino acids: CASSPGLYEQYL.

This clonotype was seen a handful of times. The DNA for the CDR3 is TGTGCCATCAGTGAAAGGAGGGCAAGAGGGGGAACTGAAGCTTTCTTT. It specifies CAISERRARGGTEAFF. This sequence joins TRBV10-3 and TRBJ1-1, with a tentative D call TRBD1 (6 bases). There are 16 residues in the CDR3. Per the germline V gene, CDR1 is ENHRY and CDR2 is SYGVKD. The germline V and J ends were trimmed by 3 bases and 5 bases, with 19 bases remaining between them.

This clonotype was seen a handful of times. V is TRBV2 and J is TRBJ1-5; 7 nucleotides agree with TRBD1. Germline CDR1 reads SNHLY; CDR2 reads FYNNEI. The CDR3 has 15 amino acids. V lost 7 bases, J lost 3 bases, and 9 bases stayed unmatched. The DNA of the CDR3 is TGTGCCAGCACTGGTGTACAGGGGAACAATCAGCCCCAGCATTTT. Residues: CASTGVQGNNQPQHF.

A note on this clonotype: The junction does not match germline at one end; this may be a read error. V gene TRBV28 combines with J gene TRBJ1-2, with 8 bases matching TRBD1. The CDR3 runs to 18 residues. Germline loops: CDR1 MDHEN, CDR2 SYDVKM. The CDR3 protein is CVSSTAPGQEFVGYGYTF. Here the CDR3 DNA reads TGTGTCAGCAGCACGGCTCCGGGACAGGAGTTTGTTGGGTATGGCTACACCTTC.

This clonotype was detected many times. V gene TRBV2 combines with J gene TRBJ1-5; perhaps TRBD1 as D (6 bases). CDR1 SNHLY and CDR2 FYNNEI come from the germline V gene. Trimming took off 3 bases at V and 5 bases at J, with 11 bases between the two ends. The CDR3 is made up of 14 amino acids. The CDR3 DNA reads TGTGCCAGCAGTGATCGCAGGGGTGATCAGCCCCAGCATTTT. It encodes CASSDRRGDQPQHF. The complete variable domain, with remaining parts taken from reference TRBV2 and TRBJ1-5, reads EPEVTQTPSHQVTQMGQEVILRCVPISNHLYFYWYRQILGQKVEFLVSFYNNEISEKSEIFDDQFSVERPDGSNFTLKIRSTKLEDSAMYFCASSDRRGDQPQHFGDGTRLSIL.

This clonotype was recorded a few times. CDR3 coding DNA: TGTGCCAGCAGTTTTAGGGACTACTCCTACGAGCAGTACTTC. Residues: CASSFRDYSYEQYF. The V call is TRBV6-5, the J call TRBJ2-7, with 7 positions matching TRBD2. The junction had 3 bases not matched to a gene; V was cut back by 4 bases and J by 0 bases. This CDR3 has 14 residues. Germline V CDR1 and CDR2: MNHEY, SVGAGI.

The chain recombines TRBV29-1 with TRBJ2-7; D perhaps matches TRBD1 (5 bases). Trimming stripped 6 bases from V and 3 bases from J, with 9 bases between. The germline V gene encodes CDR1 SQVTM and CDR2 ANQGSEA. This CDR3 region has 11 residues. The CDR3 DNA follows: TGCAGCGTCGCGGACAACTACGAGCAGTACTTC. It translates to CSVADNYEQYF.

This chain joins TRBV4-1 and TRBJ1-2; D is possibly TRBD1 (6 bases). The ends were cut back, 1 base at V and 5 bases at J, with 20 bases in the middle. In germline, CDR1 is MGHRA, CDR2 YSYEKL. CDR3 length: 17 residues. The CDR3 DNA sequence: TGCGCCAGCAGCCAAGGGGGGCGCGGACAGAATTGGTATGGCTACACCTTC. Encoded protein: CASSQGGRGQNWYGYTF.

CDR3 residues: CASSELTGGFTEAFF. CDR3 sequence (DNA): TGTGCCAGCAGTGAACTGACAGGGGGCTTCACTGAAGCTTTCTTT. J is TRBJ1-1 and V is TRBV27; 10 bases line up with TRBD1. Germline-derived CDR1 and CDR2 are MNHEY and SMNVEV (reference sequence). With V trimmed by 5 bases and J by 4 bases, 7 bases remained unmatched. CDR3 size: 15 residues.

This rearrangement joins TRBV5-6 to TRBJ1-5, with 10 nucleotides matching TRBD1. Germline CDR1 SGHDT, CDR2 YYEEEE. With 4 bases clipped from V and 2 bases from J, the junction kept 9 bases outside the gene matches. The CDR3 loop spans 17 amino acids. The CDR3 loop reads CASSSRDRGQGNQPQHF. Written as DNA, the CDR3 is TGTGCCAGCAGCAGCCGGGACAGGGGTCAGGGCAATCAGCCCCAGCATTTT.

The CDR3 DNA is TGCGCCAGCAGAACTAGCGGGGCTAACGAGCAGTACTTC. This encodes CASRTSGANEQYF. V gene TRBV5-1 combines with J gene TRBJ2-7, with TRBD2 identical over 10 bases. Trimming removed 5 bases from V and 5 bases from J; junction bases left unmatched: 4. This CDR3 comprises 13 residues. Germline V gene lookup returns CDR1 SGHRS and CDR2 YFSETQ.

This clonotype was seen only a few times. The DNA for the CDR3 is TGCAGCGGAAGAGGGGGGGAGAACTATGGCTACACCTTC. It yields the protein CSGRGGENYGYTF. The chain joins TRBV29-1 to TRBJ1-2; D may be TRBD1 (6 bases). The CDR3 contains 13 residues. The germline CDR1 and CDR2 sequences are SQVTM and ANQGSEA. Trimming left V 7 bases short and J 2 bases short, with 14 bases between.

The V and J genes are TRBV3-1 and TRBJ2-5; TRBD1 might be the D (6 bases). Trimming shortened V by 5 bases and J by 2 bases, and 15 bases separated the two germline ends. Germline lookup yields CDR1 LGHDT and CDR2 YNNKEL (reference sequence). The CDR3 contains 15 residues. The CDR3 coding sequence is TGTGCCAGCAGCTCCGGACAGACCCTACAAGAGACCCAGTACTTC. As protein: CASSSGQTLQETQYF.

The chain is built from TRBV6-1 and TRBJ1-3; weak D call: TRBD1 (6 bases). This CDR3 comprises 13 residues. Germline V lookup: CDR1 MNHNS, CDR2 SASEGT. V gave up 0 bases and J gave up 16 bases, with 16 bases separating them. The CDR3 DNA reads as TGTGCCAGCAGTGAAGCGCAGTGGGGGCGCCTGTATTTT. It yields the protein CASSEAQWGRLYF.

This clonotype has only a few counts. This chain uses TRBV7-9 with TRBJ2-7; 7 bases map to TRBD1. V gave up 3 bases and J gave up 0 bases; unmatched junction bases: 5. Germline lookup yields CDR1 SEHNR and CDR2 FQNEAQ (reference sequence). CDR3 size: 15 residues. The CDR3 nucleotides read TGTGCCAGCAGCTTGGCTCAGGGGGTCTCCTACGAGCAGTACTTC. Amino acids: CASSLAQGVSYEQYF.

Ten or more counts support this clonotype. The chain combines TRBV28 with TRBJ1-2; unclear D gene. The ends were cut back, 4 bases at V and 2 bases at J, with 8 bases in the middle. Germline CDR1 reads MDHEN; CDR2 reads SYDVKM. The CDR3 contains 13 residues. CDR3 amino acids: CASSSAGNYGYTF. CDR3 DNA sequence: TGTGCCAGCAGTTCGGCGGGGAACTATGGCTACACCTTC.

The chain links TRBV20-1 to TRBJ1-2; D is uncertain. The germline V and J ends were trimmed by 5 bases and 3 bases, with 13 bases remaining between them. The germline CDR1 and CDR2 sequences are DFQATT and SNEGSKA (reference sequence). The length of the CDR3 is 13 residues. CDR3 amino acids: CSAVGPIHYGYTF. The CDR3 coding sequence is TGCAGTGCTGTGGGTCCAATACACTATGGCTACACCTTC.

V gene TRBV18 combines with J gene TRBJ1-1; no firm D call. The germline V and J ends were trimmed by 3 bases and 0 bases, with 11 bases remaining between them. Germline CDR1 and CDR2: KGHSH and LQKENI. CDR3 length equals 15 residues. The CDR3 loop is CASSPPAVLNTEAFF. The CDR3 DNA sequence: TGTGCCAGCTCACCCCCGGCCGTTCTGAACACTGAAGCTTTCTTT.

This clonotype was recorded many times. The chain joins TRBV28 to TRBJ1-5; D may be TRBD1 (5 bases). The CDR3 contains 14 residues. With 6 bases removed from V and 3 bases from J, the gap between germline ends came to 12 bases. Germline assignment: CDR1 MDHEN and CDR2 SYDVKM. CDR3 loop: CASRSRALNQPQHF. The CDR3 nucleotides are TGTGCCAGCAGATCCAGGGCGCTCAATCAGCCCCAGCATTTT.

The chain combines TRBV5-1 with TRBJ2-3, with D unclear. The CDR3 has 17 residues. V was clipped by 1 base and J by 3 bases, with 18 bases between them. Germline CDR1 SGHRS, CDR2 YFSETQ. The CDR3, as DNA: TGCGCCAGCAGCTTGTTCGTAGGCGGATCTGGGACAGATACGCAGTATTTT. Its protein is CASSLFVGGSGTDTQYF.

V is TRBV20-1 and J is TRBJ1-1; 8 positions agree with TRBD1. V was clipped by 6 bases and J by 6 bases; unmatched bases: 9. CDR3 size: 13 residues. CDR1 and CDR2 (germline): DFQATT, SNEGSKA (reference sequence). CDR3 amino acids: CSAPDRAAPEAFF. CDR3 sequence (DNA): TGCAGTGCCCCGGACAGGGCGGCCCCTGAAGCTTTCTTT.

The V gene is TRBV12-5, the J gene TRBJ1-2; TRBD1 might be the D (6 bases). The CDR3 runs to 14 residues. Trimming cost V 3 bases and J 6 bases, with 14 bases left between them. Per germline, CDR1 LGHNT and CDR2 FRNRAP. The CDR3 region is CASGFQGLDNGYTF. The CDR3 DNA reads TGTGCTAGTGGTTTCCAGGGGTTGGACAATGGCTACACCTTC.

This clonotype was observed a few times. The DNA for the CDR3 is TGTGCCAGTAGTCCGCGGGACAGGGGATGGGATGGCTACACCTTC. It translates to CASSPRDRGWDGYTF. The V and J genes are TRBV19 and TRBJ1-2; 10 nucleotides match TRBD1. CDR3 size: 15 residues. The germline CDR1 and CDR2 sequences are LNHDA and SQIVND (reference sequence). V trimming: 5 bases; J trimming: 6 bases; junction bases outside the gene matches: 9.

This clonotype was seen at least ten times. This CDR3 is CASSRQITNTEAFF. The CDR3 DNA follows: TGTGCCAGCAGTCGACAGATAACGAACACTGAAGCTTTCTTT. V and J are TRBV28 and TRBJ1-1; D is possibly TRBD1 (5 bases). The CDR3 is 14 amino acids. Germline CDR1 is MDHEN and CDR2 is SYDVKM. V lost 5 bases to trimming and J lost 1 base, with 11 bases between them.

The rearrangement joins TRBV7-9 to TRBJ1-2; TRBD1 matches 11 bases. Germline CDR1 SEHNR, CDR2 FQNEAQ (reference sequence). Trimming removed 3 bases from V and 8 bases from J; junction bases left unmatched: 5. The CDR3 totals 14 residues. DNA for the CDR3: TGTGCCAGCAGCTTCCCCGGGACAGGGGGAGGCTACACCTTC. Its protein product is CASSFPGTGGGYTF.

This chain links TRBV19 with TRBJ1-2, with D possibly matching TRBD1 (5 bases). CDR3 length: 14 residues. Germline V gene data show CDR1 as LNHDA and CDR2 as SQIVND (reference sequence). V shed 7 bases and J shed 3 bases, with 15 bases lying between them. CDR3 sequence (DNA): TGTGCCAGTATTTACCGGGGGGGAGACTATGGCTACACCTTC. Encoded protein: CASIYRGGDYGYTF.